This T cell receptor (beta chain) emerged from a study of shared clonotypes between healthy human individuals. At the level of the study: CD4 naive and memory got three plates each, CD8 naive two, CD8 memory one. Overall study results and limits: Lower generation probabilities were found for non-shared clonotypes than for those shared by all four donors. Clonotype sharing across a few donors was observed for approximately 5% of naive CD4 clonotypes. Naive subsets tended to show greater estimated richness than memory subsets.

Points on this clone: Antigen specificity is unknown.

The data were produced by immunoSEQ multiplex PCR, yet TCRdb's version contains in-frame clones alone and is incomplete. Among approximately 530,000 clones, about 96% were seen once, and the ten largest hold 0.064%. Trimming removed 5 bases at V and 0 bases at J, with 18 bases between. Germline V gives CDR1 SGHVS, CDR2 FNYEAQ. The CDR3 extends over 17 amino acids. The gene calls are TRBV7-6 and TRBJ2-3; D is undetermined. The material sequenced was naive CD4+ T cells sorted from blood. As for subset: CD45RA+ positively selected. This TCR came from a woman in her twenties or thirties in good health. The CDR3 loop reads CASSPTRGPLSTDTQYF. The CDR3 region has the DNA TGTGCCAGCAGCCCTACCCGCGGCCCTCTTAGCACAGATACGCAGTATTTT.